This entry is about one T cell receptor beta chain. In TCRdb, the 5' RACE reads were re-called with MiXCR into one record per CDR3 protein. The sample carries about 120,000 distinct CDR3 sequences, approximately 20% recorded once. From whole blood left unfractionated, total RNA was extracted. The V gene end was trimmed by 4 bases and the J gene end by 12 bases; junction bases not matched to a gene: 28. This CDR3 has 18 residues. CDR1 is SGHRS and CDR2 is YFSETQ in the germline V gene. The sample belongs to a study of human T cells and chemical hapten exposure. This TCR came from a human donor in good health. V gene TRBV5-1 combines with J gene TRBJ2-7; 7 nucleotides agree with TRBD1. The CDR3 is CASSNGTAIRAEPLGRYF. DNA of the CDR3: TGCGCCAGCAGCAACGGGACAGCTATACGAGCAGAGCCCCTGGGCAGGTACTTC. Supplemented by reference TRBV5-1 and TRBJ2-7, the full variable domain reads KAGVTQTPRYLIKTRGQQVTLSCSPISGHRSVSWYQQTPGQGLQFLFEYFSETQRNKGNFPGRFSGRQFSNSRSEMNVSTLELGDSALYLCASSNGTAIRAEPLGRYFGPGTRLTVT.